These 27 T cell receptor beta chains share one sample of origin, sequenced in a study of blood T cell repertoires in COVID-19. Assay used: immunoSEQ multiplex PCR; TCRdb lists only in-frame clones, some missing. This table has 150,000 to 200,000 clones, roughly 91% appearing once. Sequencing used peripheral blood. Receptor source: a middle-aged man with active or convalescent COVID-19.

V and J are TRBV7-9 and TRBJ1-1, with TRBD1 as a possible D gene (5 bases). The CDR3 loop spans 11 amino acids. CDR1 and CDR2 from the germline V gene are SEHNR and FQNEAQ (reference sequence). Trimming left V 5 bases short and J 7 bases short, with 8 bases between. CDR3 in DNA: TGTGCCAGCAGCCCTGACAGTGAAGCTTTCTTT. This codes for CASSPDSEAFF.

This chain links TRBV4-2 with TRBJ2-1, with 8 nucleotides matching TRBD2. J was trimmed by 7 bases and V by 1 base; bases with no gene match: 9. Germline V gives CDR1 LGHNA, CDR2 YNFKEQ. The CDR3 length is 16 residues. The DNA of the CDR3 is TGTGCCAGCAGCCAAGTAAGAACGGGGGGGGAGAATGAGCAGTTCTTC. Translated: CASSQVRTGGENEQFF.

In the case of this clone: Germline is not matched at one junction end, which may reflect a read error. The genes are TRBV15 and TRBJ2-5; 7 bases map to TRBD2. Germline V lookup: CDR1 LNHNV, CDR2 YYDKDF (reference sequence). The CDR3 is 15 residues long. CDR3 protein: CATRRGPGGVETQYF. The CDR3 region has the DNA TGTGCCACCAGGAGAGGACCGGGGGGAGTAGAGACCCAGTACTTC.

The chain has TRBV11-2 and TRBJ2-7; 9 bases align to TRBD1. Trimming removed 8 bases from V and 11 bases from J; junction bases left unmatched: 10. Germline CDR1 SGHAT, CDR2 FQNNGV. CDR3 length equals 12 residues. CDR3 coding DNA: TGTGCCAGCGCCCCCAACCGGGACAGGGAGTACTTC. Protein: CASAPNRDREYF.

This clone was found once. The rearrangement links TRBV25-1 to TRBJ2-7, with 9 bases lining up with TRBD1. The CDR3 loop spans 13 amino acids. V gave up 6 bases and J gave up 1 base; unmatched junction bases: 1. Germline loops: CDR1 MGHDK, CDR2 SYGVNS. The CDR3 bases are TGTGCCAGCAGGACAGGGGGTTCCTACGAGCAGTACTTC. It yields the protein CASRTGGSYEQYF.

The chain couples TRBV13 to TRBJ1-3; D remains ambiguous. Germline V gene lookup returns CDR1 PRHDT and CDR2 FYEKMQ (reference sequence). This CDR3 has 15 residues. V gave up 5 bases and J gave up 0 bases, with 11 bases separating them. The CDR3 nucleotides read TGTGCCAGCAGCCTACCTATAAGCTCTGGAAACACCATATATTTT. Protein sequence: CASSLPISSGNTIYF.

The CDR3 sequence is CASSTGTGKTNEKLFF. Written as DNA, the CDR3 is TGTGCCAGCAGCACAGGGACAGGGAAGACTAATGAAAAACTGTTTTTT. The chain has TRBV7-9 and TRBJ1-4; TRBD1 matches at 9 bases. This CDR3 has 16 residues. CDR1 and CDR2 from the germline V gene are SEHNR and FQNEAQ (reference sequence). V dropped 5 bases and J dropped 2; count of bases not matched to a gene: 6.

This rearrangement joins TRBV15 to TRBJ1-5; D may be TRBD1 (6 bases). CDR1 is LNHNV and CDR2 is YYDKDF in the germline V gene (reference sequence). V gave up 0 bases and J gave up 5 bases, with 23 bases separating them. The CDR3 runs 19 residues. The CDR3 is CATSRDVSRGIPPHQPQHF. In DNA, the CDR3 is TGTGCCACCAGCAGAGATGTCAGCAGGGGAATACCCCCTCATCAGCCCCAGCATTTT.

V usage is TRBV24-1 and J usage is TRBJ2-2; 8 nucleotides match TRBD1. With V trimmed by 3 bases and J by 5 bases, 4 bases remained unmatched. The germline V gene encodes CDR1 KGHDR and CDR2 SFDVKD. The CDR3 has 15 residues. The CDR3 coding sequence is TGTGCCACCAGTGATGGGACAGGAGGTACCGGGGAGCTGTTTTTT. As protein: CATSDGTGGTGELFF.

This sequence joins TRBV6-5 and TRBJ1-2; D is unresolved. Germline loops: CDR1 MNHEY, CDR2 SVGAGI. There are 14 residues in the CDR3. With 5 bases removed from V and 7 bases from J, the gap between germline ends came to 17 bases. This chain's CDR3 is CASSPASRGAGYTF. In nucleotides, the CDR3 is TGTGCCAGCAGTCCTGCCTCTCGAGGCGCTGGCTACACCTTC.

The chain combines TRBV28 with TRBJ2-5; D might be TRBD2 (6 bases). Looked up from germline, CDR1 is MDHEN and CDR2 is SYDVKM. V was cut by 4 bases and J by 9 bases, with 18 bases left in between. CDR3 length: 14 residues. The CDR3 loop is CASSSGDWFVAQYF. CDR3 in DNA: TGTGCCAGCAGTTCCGGGGACTGGTTTGTGGCCCAGTACTTC. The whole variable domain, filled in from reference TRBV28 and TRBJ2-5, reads DVKVTQSSRYLVKRTGEKVFLECVQDMDHENMFWYRQDPGLGLRLIYFSYDVKMKEKGDIPEGYSVSREKKERFSLILESASTNQTSMYLCASSSGDWFVAQYFGPGTRLLVL.

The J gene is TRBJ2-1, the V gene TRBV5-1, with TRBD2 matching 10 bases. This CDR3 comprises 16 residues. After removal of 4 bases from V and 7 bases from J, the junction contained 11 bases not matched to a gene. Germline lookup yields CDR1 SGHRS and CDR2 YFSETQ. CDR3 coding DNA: TGCGCCAGCAGCCCAGGGGGCGGGACTAGCGTTAATGAGCAGTTCTTC. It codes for CASSPGGGTSVNEQFF.

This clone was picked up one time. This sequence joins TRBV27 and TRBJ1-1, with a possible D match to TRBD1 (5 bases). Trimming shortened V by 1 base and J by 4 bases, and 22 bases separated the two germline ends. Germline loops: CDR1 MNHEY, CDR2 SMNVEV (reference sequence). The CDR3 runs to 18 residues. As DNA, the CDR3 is TGTGCCAGCAGTTTATTAAGCTTGACAGCCAAGCATGGCACTGAAGCTTTCTTT. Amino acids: CASSLLSLTAKHGTEAFF.

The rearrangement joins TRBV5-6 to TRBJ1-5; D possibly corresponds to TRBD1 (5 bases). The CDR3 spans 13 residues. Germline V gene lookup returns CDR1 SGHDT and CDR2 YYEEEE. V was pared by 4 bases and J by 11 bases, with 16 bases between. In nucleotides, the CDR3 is TGTGCCAGCAGCCCGGGGCGGGAGGGAGCCCAGCATTTT. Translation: CASSPGREGAQHF.

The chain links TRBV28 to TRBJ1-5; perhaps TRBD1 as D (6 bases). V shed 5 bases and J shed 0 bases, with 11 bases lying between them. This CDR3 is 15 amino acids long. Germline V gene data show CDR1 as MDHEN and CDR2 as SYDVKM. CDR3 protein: CASSDDRNSNQPQHF. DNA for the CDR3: TGTGCCAGCAGTGACGACAGGAATAGCAATCAGCCCCAGCATTTT.

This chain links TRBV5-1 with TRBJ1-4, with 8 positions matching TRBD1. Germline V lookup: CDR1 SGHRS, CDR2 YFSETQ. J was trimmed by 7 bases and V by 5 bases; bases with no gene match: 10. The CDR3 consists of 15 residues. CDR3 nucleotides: TGCGCCAGCAGTCCCGAGACAGGGGTCGCTGAAAAACTGTTTTTT. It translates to CASSPETGVAEKLFF. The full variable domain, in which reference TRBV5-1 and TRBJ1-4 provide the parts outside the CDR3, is KAGVTQTPRYLIKTRGQQVTLSCSPISGHRSVSWYQQTPGQGLQFLFEYFSETQRNKGNFPGRFSGRQFSNSRSEMNVSTLELGDSALYLCASSPETGVAEKLFFGSGTQLSVL.

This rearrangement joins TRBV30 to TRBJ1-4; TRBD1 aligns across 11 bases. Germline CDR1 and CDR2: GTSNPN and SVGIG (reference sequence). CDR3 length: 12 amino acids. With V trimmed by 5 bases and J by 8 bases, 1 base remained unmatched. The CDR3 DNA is TGTGCCTGGGGGGACAGGGGGGAAAAACTGTTTTTT. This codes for CAWGDRGEKLFF.

This CDR3 reads CASSLASRGYNQPQHF. DNA for the CDR3: TGTGCCAGCAGCTTAGCGTCGAGGGGGTACAATCAGCCCCAGCATTTT. This rearrangement joins TRBV7-9 to TRBJ1-5, with D perhaps matching TRBD1 (6 bases). Trimming left V 0 bases short and J 3 bases short, with 12 bases between. The CDR3 runs 16 residues. The V gene's germline CDR1 is SEHNR and CDR2 FQNEAQ (reference sequence).

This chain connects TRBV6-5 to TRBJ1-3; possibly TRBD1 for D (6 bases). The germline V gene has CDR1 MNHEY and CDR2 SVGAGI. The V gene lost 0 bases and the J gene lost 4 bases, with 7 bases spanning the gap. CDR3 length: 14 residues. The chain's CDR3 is CASSYSTGGNTIYF. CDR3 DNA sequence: TGTGCCAGCAGTTACTCGACAGGCGGAAACACCATATATTTT.

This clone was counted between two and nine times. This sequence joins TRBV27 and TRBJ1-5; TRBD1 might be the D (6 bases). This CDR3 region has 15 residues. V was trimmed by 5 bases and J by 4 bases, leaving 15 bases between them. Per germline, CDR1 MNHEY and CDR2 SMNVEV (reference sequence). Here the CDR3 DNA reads TGTGCCAGCAGTCTAGAGAGGACAGCGAATCAGCCCCAGCATTTT. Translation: CASSLERTANQPQHF.

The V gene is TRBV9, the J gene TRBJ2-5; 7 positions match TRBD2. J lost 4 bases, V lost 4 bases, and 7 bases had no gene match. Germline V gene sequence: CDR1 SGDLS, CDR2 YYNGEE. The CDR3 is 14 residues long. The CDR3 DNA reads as TGTGCCAGCAGCACCCGGACTAGTTTAGAGACCCAGTACTTC. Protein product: CASSTRTSLETQYF.

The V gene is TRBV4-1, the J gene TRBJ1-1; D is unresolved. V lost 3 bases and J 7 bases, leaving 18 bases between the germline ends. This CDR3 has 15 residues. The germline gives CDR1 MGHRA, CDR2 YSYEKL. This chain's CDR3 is CASSHTLSERIEAFF. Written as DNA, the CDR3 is TGCGCCAGCAGCCATACACTCAGCGAACGAATTGAAGCTTTCTTT.

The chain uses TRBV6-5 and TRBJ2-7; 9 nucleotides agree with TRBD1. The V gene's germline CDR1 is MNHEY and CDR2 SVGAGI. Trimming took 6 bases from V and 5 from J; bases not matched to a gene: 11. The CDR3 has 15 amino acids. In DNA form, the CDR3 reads TGTGCCAGCAGCTCCGGGACAGGGTGGGTCCACGAGCAGTACTTC. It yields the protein CASSSGTGWVHEQYF.

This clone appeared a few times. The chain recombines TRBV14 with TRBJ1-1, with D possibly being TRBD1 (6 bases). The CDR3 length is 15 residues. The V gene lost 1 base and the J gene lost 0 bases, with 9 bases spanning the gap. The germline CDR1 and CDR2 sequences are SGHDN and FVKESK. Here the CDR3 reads CASSQAGALNTEAFF. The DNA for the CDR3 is TGTGCCAGCAGCCAAGCAGGGGCGTTGAACACTGAAGCTTTCTTT.

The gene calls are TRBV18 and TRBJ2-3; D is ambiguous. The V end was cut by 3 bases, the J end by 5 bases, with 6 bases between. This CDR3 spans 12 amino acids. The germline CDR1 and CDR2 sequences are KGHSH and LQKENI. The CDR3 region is CASSPERDTQYF. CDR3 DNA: TGTGCCAGCTCACCGGAGAGAGATACGCAGTATTTT.

The chain's CDR3 is CASSRQGVHEQYF. The CDR3 region has the DNA TGTGCCAGCAGCCGACAGGGTGTCCACGAGCAGTACTTC. This chain connects TRBV11-2 to TRBJ2-7; 7 bases match TRBD1. The CDR3 contains 13 residues. Germline V gene data show CDR1 as SGHAT and CDR2 as FQNNGV. V lost 5 bases to trimming and J lost 5 bases; unmatched junction nucleotides: 6.

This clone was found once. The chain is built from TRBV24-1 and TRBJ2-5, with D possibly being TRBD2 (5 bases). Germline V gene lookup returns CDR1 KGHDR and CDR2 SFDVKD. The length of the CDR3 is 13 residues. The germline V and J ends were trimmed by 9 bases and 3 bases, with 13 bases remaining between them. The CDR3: CATAGGQKETQYF. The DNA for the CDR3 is TGTGCCACCGCCGGCGGGCAGAAAGAGACCCAGTACTTC.